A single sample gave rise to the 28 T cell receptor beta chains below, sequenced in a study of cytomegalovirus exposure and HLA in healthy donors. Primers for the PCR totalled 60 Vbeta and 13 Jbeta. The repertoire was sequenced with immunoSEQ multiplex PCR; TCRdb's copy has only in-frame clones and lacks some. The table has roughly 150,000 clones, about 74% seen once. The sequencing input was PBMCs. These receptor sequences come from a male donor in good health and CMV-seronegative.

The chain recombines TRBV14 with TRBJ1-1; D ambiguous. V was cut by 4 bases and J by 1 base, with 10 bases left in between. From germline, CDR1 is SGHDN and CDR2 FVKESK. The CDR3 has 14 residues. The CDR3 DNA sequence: TGTGCCAGCAGCCCCCCTGCGGAGAACACTGAAGCTTTCTTT. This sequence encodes CASSPPAENTEAFF. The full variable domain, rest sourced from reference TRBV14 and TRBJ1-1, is EAGVTQFPSHSVIEKGQTVTLRCDPISGHDNLYWYRRVMGKEIKFLLHFVKESKQDESGMPNNRFLAERTGGTYSTLKVQPAELEDSGVYFCASSPPAENTEAFFGQGTRLTVV.

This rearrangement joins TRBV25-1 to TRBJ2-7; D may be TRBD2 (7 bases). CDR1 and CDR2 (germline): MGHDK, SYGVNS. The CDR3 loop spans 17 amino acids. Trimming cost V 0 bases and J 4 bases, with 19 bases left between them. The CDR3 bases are TGTGCCAGCAGTGAATACGGGGGGCGACCTGCTGTGTACGAGCAGTACTTC. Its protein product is CASSEYGGRPAVYEQYF.

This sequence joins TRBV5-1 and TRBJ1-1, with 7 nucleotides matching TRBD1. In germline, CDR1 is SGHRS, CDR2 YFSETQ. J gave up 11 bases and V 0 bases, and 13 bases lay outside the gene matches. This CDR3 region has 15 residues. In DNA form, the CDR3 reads TGCGCCAGCAGCTTGGATCTGACAGGGAAGTCGGAGGCTTTCTTT. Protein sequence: CASSLDLTGKSEAFF.

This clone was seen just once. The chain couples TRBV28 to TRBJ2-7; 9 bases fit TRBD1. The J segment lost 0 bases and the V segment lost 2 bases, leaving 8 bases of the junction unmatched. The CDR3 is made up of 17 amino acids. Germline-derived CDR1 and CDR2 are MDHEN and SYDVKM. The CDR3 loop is CASSLPPGTGHSYEQYF. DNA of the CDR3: TGTGCCAGCAGTTTACCCCCCGGGACAGGGCACTCCTACGAGCAGTACTTC.

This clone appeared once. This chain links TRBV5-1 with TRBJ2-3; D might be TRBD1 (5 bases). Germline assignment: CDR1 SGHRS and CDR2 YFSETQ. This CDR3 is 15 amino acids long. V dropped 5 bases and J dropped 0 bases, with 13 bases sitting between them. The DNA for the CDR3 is TGCGCCAGCAGACCCGACAGCACTAGCACAGATACGCAGTATTTT. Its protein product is CASRPDSTSTDTQYF.

The CDR3, as DNA: TGCAGTGCTAGCACAACCCCCTCTGGGGCCAACGTCCTGACTTTC. Its protein is CSASTTPSGANVLTF. This chain links TRBV29-1 with TRBJ2-6, with D perhaps TRBD2 (5 bases). Germline lookup yields CDR1 SQVTM and CDR2 ANQGSEA. The length of the CDR3 is 15 residues.

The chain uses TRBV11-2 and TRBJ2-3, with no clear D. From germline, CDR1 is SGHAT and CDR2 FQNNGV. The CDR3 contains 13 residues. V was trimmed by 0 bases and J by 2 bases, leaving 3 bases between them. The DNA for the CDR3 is TGTGCCAGCAGCTTAGATCACACAGATACGCAGTATTTT. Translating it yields CASSLDHTDTQYF.

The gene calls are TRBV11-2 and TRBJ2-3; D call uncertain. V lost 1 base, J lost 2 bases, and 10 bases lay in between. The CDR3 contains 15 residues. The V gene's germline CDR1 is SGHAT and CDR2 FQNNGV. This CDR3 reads CASSLVIALTDTQYF. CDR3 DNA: TGTGCCAGCAGCTTAGTCATTGCGCTCACAGATACGCAGTATTTT.

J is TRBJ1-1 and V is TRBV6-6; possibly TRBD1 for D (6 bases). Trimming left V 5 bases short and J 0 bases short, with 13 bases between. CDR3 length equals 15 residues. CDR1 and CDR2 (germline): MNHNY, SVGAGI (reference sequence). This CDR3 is CASSERQVLNTEAFF. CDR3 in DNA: TGTGCCAGCAGTGAGCGACAGGTATTGAACACTGAAGCTTTCTTT.

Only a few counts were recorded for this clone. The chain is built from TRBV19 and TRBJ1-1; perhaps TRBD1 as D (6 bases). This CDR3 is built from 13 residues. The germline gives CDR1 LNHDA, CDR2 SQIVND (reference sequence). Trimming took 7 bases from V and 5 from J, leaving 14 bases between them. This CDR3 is CASTPRGRTEAFF. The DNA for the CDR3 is TGTGCCAGTACACCCAGGGGACGGACTGAAGCTTTCTTT.

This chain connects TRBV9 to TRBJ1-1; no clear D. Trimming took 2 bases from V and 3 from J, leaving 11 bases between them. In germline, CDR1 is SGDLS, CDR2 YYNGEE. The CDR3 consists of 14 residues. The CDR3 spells CASSVGEQDTEAFF. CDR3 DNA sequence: TGTGCCAGCAGCGTTGGTGAGCAGGACACTGAAGCTTTCTTT.

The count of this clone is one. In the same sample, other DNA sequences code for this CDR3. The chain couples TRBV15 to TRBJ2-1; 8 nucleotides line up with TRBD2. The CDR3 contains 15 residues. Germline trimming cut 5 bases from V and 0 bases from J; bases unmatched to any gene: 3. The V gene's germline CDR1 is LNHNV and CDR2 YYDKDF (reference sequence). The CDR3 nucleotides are TGTGCCACCAGCCGGGGGGGAAGCTCCTACAATGAGCAGTTCTTC. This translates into CATSRGGSSYNEQFF.

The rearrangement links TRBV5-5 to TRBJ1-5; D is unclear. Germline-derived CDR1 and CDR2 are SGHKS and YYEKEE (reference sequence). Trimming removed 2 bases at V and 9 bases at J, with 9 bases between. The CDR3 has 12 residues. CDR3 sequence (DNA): TGTGCCAGCAGCTTAAATAGTGGGCCCCAGCATTTT. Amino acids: CASSLNSGPQHF.

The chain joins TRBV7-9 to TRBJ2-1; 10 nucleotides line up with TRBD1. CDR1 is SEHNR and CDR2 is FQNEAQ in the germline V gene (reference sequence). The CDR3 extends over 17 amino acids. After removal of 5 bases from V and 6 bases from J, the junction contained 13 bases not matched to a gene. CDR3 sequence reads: CASSPTRGTGAPNEQFF. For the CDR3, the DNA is TGTGCCAGCAGCCCTACGCGGGGGACAGGGGCCCCCAATGAGCAGTTCTTC.

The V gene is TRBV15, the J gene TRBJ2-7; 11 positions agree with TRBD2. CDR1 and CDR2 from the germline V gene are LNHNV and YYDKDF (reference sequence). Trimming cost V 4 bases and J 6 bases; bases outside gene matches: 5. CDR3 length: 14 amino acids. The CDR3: CATSNSGRAGEQYF. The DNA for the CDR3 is TGTGCCACCAGCAATAGCGGGAGGGCGGGCGAGCAGTACTTC.

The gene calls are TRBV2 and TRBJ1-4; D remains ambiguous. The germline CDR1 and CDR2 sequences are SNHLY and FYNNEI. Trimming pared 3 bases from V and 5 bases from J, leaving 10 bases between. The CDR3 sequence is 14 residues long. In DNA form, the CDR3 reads TGTGCCAGCAGTGAGCTAACCTGGAATGAAAAACTGTTTTTT. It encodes CASSELTWNEKLFF. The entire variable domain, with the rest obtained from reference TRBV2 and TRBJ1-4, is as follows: EPEVTQTPSHQVTQMGQEVILRCVPISNHLYFYWYRQILGQKVEFLVSFYNNEISEKSEIFDDQFSVERPDGSNFTLKIRSTKLEDSAMYFCASSELTWNEKLFFGSGTQLSVL.

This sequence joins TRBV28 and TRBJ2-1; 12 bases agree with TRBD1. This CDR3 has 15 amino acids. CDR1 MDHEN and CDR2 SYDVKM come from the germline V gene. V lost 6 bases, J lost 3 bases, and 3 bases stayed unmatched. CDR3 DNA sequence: TGTGCCAGCAGGGGACAGGGGGCGGGCTACAATGAGCAGTTCTTC. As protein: CASRGQGAGYNEQFF.

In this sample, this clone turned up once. The CDR3 nucleotides read TGTGCCTGGAGTGTAATGAAAAGCTGGGGAGGGGGAGATACGCAGTATTTT. The encoded protein is CAWSVMKSWGGGDTQYF. The V gene is TRBV30, the J gene TRBJ2-3; D is possibly TRBD2 (7 bases). Deletions cut 0 bases from V and 5 bases from J, with 21 bases between. This CDR3 is built from 17 residues. CDR1 is GTSNPN and CDR2 is SVGIG in the germline V gene (reference sequence).

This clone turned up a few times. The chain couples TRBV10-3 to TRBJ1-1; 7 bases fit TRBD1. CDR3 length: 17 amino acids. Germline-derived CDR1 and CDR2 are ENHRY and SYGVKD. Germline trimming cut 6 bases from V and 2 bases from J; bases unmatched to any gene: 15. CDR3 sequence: CAISQPPGQWSNTEAFF. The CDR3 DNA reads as TGTGCCATCAGCCAACCCCCGGGACAGTGGTCCAACACTGAAGCTTTCTTT.

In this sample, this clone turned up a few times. The CDR3 sequence: CASSLGLGYEQYF. The CDR3 bases are TGTGCCAGCAGCTTGGGCCTTGGTTACGAGCAGTACTTC. The rearrangement joins TRBV11-2 to TRBJ2-7; D unresolved. The V gene's germline CDR1 is SGHAT and CDR2 FQNNGV. Trimming shortened V by 3 bases and J by 4 bases, and 10 bases separated the two germline ends. This CDR3 spans 13 amino acids.

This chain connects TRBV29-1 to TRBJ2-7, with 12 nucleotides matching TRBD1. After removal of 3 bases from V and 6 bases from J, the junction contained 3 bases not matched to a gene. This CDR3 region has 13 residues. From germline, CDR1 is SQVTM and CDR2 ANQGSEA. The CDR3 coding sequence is TGCAGCGTTGAGGGGACAGGGGGCTCCGAGCAGTACTTC. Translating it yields CSVEGTGGSEQYF.

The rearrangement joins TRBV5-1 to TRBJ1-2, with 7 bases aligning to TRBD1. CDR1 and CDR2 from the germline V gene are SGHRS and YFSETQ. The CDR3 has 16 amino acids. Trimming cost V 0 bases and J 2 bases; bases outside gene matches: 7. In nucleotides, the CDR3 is TGCGCCAGCAGCTTGGGGACCGGACAGGTGAACTATGGCTACACCTTC. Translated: CASSLGTGQVNYGYTF.

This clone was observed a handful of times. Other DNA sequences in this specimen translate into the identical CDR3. Written as DNA, the CDR3 is TGTGCCAGCAGCTGGGCACTGAACACTGAAGCTTTCTTT. It translates to CASSWALNTEAFF. This chain joins TRBV5-4 and TRBJ1-1, with D unclear. This CDR3 has 13 amino acids. In germline, CDR1 is SGHNT, CDR2 YYREEE (reference sequence). V was shortened by 3 bases and J by 0 bases, with 6 bases between the two germline ends.

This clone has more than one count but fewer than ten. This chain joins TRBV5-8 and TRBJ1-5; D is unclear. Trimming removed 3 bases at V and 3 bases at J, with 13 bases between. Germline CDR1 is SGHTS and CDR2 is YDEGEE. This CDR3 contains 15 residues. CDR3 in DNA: TGTGCCAGCAGCTCCCTGGAGAGCTACAATCAGCCCCAGCATTTT. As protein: CASSSLESYNQPQHF.

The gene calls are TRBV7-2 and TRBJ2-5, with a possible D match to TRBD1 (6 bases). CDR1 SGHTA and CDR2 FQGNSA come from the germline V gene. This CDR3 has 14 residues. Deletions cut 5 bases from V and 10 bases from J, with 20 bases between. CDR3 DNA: TGTGCCAGCAGCCCAGAGACAGGATCTCATCACCAGTACTTC. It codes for CASSPETGSHHQYF. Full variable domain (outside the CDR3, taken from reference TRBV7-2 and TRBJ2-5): GAGVSQSPSNKVTEKGKDVELRCDPISGHTALYWYRQSLGQGLEFLIYFQGNSAPDKSGLPSDRFSAERTGGSVSTLTIQRTQQEDSAVYLCASSPETGSHHQYFGPGTRLLVL.

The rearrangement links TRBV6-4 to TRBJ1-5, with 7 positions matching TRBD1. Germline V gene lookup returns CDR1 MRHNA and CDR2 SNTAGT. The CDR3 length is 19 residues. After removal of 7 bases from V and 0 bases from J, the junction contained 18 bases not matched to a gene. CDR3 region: CASNGRVSRGTYSNQPQHF. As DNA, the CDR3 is TGTGCCAGCAACGGCCGGGTCTCCAGGGGGACGTATAGCAATCAGCCCCAGCATTTT.

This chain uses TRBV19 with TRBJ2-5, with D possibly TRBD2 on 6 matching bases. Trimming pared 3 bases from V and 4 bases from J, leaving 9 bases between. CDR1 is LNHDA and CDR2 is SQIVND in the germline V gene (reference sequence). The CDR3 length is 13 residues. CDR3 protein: CASSMVRGETQYF. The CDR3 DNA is TGTGCCAGTAGTATGGTGCGGGGAGAGACCCAGTACTTC.

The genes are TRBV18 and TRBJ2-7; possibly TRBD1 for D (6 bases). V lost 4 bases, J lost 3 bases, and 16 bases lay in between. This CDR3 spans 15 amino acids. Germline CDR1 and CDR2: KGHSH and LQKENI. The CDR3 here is CASSLSGQIYYEQYF. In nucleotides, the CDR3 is TGTGCCAGCTCACTCTCAGGACAGATTTACTACGAGCAGTACTTC.